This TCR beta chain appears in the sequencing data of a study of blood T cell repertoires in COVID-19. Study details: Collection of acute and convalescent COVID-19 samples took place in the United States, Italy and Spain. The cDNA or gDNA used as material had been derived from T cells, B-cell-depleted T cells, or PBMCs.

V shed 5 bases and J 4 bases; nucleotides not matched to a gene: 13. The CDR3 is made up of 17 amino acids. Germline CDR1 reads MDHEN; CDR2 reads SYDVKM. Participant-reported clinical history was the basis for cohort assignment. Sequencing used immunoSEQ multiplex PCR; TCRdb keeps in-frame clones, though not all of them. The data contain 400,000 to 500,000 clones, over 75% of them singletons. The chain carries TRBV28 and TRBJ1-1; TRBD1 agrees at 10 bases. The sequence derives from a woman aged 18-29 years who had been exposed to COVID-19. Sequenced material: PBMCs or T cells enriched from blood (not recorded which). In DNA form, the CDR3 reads TGTGCCAGCAGTCCGACGACTTTGGGGACAGGGGCCACTGAAGCTTTCTTT. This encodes CASSPTTLGTGATEAFF.